What follows describes a single T cell receptor (beta chain). Isolated RNA was reverse transcribed into cDNA used as the sequencing template. Data came from immunoSEQ multiplex PCR; TCRdb stores just in-frame clones and leaves some out. The data contain 150,000 to 200,000 clones, roughly 50% of them singletons. This entry is derived from a study of CD8+ T cells in alopecia areata. Documented treatment: oral pan-JAK inhibitor, 5-10 mg twice daily. The CDR3 is 14 residues long. The germline V and J ends were trimmed by 2 bases and 7 bases, with 15 bases remaining between them. The germline V gene encodes CDR1 SQVTM and CDR2 ANQGSEA.

This chain joins TRBV29-1 and TRBJ2-4, with D perhaps TRBD1 or TRBD2 (7 bases each). This specimen consisted of CD4+ T cells sorted from blood, obtained at week 56, from a patient treated with tofacitinib. The TCR sequence derives from a human donor with alopecia areata. CDR3 in amino acids: CSVEWGQGGNIQYF. As DNA, the CDR3 is TGCAGCGTTGAATGGGGTCAGGGGGGGAACATTCAGTACTTC. The variable domain in full, completed from reference TRBV29-1 and TRBJ2-4, reads SAVISQKPSRDICQRGTSLTIQCQVDSQVTMMFWYRQQPGQSLTLIATANQGSEATYESGFVIDKFPISRPNLTFSTLTVSNMSPEDSSIYLCSVEWGQGGNIQYFGAGTRLSVL.